This T cell receptor (beta chain) derives from a study of cytomegalovirus exposure and HLA in healthy donors. Study conclusions and caveats: Rarity held for most TCR sequences, but there were some public TCRs that occurred in many donors. As was reported, the classifier diagnosed cytomegalovirus status with high specificity and sensitivity. Per a prior analysis, the majority of TCR beta V segments were productive roughly 90% or roughly 30% of the time. HLA alleles were associated with roughly 17,000 TCR beta sequences in a later analysis at 0.05 false discovery rate.

For this clone: Its antigen is not known.

V lost 2 bases and J lost 10; bases outside the gene matches: 19. The CDR3 consists of 19 residues. CDR1 and CDR2 from the germline V gene are SGHTA and FQGNSA. The primer mix had 60 Vbeta and 13 Jbeta primers. Some clones are missing from TCRdb's copy, which holds only in-frame ones; the method was immunoSEQ multiplex PCR. The sample has 150,000 to 200,000 clones, roughly 83% seen once. This chain links TRBV7-2 with TRBJ2-1, with TRBD2 matching 11 bases. Sequencing used PBMCs. The receptor's source is a boy aged 5-17 years in good health and CMV-seronegative. CDR3 protein: CASSLILGFGLAGGREQFF. As DNA, the CDR3 is TGTGCCAGCAGCTTAATTCTGGGGTTCGGCCTAGCGGGGGGCAGAGAGCAGTTCTTC.